This T cell receptor (beta chain) comes out of a study of T cell repertoires in cytomegalovirus infection. Study-wide context: In the study, CMV epitopes included recently identified HLA-C-restricted and well-studied HLA-B-restricted ones. Public TCR beta signatures indicated both CMV infection and matching HLA type.

This clonotype was recorded a few times. Its specificity is unknown. Study observations and caveats: The response measured ex vivo was dominated by TCR beta clonotypes (HLA-C-restricted and CMV-specific). The study identified carriers of CMV plus the relevant HLA from cumulative public TCR beta family frequency.

MiXCR was run by TCRdb on the reads, yielding one entry per CDR3 protein. This sample carries roughly 500,000 distinct CDR3 sequences, 40% to 50% of them seen once, and the ten largest clones take just under 45%. CDR1 is SGHTA and CDR2 is FQGNSA in the germline V gene. The V end lost 5 bases, the J end lost 3 bases, and 10 bases lay between the germline ends. This CDR3 comprises 14 residues. The V call is TRBV7-2, the J call TRBJ2-2; D is unclear. The material was cultured PBMCs, obtained from culture after CMV antigen stimulation. The sequence derives from a human donor in good health (CMV status not recorded). Some clones in this sample may be carry-over from other donors' samples. In DNA form, the CDR3 reads TGTGCCAGCAGCACTCAACAGCACACCGGGGAGCTGTTTTTT. Protein product: CASSTQQHTGELFF. Full variable domain (missing parts from reference TRBV7-2 and TRBJ2-2): GAGVSQSPSNKVTEKGKDVELRCDPISGHTALYWYRQSLGQGLEFLIYFQGNSAPDKSGLPSDRFSAERTGGSVSTLTIQRTQQEDSAVYLCASSTQQHTGELFFGEGSRLTVL.